The sequence of this T cell receptor beta chain was determined in a study of Graves' ophthalmopathy and Graves' hyperthyroidism. General study findings and limits: Clonotypes were expanded in thyroid at above 0.001 frequency, and most also appeared in blood.

CDR1 and CDR2 from the germline V gene are SEHNR and FQNEAQ (reference sequence). Trimming took 6 bases from V and 2 from J, leaving 8 bases between them. The CDR3 totals 14 residues. Transcripts of RNA were the source for amplifying TCR beta CDR3 regions. Second-round multiplex PCR came after first-round RT-PCR with HTBI primers. TCRdb reprocessed the multiplex PCR reads with MiXCR, giving one entry per CDR3 protein. The table records 740,000 or so distinct CDR3 sequences, approximately 40% of them present only once. This clonotype came up once. Its antigen is unidentified. The V and J genes are TRBV7-9 and TRBJ2-6; D unclear. Material for sequencing was peripheral blood. The clonotype originates from an adult man with Graves' ophthalmopathy. CDR3 amino acids: CASRFGAGANVLTF. CDR3 nucleotides: TGTGCCAGCAGGTTCGGTGCTGGGGCCAACGTCCTGACTTTC.